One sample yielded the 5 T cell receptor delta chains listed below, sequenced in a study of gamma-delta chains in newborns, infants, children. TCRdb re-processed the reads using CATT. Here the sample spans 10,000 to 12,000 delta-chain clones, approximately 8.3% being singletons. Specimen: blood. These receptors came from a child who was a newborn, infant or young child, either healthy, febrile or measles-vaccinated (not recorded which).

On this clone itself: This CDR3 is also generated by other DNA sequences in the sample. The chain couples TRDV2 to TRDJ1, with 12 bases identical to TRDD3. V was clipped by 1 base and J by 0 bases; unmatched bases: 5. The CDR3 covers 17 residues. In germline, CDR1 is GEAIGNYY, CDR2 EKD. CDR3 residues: CACDTLGDTRYTDKLIF. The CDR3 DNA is TGTGCCTGTGACACGCTGGGGGATACGCGGTACACCGATAAACTCATCTTT.

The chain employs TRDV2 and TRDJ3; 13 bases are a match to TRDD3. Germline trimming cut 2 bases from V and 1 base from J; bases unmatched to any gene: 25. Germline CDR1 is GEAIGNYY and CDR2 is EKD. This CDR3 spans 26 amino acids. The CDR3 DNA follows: TGTGCCTGTGACAGTCCTACGACCTTACTGGGGGATACGCGCATGTATGGATCCTGGGACACCCGACAGATGTTTTTC. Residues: CACDSPTTLLGDTRMYGSWDTRQMFF.

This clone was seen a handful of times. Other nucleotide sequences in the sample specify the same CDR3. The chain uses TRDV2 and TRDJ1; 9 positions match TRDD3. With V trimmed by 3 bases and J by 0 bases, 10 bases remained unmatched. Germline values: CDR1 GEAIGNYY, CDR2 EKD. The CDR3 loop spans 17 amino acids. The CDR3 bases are TGTGCCTGTGACGCCGTACTGGGGGACTCGTACACCGATAAACTCATCTTT. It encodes CACDAVLGDSYTDKLIF.

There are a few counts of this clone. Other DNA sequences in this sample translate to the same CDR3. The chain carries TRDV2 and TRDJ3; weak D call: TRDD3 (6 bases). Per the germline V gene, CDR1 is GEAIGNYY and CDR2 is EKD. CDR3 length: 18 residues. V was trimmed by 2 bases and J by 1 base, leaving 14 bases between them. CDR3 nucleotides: TGTGCCTGTGACAAAGTACTGGGAGGATCCTGGGACACCCGACAGATGTTTTTC. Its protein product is CACDKVLGGSWDTRQMFF.

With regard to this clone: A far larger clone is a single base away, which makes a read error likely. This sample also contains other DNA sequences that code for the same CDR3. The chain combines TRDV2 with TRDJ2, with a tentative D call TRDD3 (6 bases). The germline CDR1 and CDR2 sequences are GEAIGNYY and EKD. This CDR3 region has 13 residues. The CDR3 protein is CACDTWGTAQLFF. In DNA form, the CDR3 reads TGTGCATGTGACACCTGGGGGACAGCACAACTCTTCTTT.